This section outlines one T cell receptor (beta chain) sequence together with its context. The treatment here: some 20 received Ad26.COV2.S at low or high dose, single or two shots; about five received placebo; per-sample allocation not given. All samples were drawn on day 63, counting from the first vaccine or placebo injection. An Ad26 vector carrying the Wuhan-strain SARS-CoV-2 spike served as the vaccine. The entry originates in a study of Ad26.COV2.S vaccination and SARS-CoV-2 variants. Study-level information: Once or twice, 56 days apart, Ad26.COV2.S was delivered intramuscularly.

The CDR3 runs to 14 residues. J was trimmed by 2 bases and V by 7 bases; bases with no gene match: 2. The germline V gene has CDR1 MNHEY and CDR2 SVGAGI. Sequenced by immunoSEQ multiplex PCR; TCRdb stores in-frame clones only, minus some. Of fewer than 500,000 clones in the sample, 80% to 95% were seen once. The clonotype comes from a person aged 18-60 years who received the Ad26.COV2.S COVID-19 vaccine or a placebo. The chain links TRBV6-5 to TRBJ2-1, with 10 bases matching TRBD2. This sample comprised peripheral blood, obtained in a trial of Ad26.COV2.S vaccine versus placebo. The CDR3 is CASISGRTYNEQFF. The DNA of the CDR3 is TGTGCCAGCATTAGCGGGAGGACCTACAATGAGCAGTTCTTC.